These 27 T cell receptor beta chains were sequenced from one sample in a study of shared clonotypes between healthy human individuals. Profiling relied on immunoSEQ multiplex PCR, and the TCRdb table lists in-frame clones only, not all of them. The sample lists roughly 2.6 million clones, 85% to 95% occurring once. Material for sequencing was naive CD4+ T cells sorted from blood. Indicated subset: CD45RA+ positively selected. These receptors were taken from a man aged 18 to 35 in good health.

The CDR3 sequence: CSVGLLGGQYF. CDR3 bases: TGCAGCGTTGGACTTTTGGGTGGGCAGTACTTC. The chain recombines TRBV29-1 with TRBJ2-5, with no clear D. V was cut by 4 bases and J by 11 bases, with 14 bases left in between. This CDR3 has 11 amino acids. The germline V gene encodes CDR1 SQVTM and CDR2 ANQGSEA.

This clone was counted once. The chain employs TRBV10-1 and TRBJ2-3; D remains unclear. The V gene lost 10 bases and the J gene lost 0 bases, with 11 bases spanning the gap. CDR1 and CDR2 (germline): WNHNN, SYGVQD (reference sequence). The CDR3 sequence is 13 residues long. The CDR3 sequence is CATISDSTDTQYF. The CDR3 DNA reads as TGCGCCACTATCTCGGACAGCACAGATACGCAGTATTTT.

The DNA for the CDR3 is TGCGCCAGCAGCATCACACAGGGTTTGAACACTGAAGCTTTCTTT. This sequence encodes CASSITQGLNTEAFF. The chain joins TRBV5-1 to TRBJ1-1; tentative D call: TRBD1 (6 bases). This CDR3 contains 15 residues. CDR1 SGHRS and CDR2 YFSETQ come from the germline V gene. V was cut by 4 bases and J by 0 bases, with 13 bases left in between.

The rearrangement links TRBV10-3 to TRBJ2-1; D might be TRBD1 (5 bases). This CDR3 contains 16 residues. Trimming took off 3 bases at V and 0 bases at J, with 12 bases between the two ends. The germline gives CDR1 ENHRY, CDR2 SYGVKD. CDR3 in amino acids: CAISDSRQSSYNEQFF. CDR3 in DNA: TGTGCCATCAGTGACAGCAGACAGAGCTCCTACAATGAGCAGTTCTTC.

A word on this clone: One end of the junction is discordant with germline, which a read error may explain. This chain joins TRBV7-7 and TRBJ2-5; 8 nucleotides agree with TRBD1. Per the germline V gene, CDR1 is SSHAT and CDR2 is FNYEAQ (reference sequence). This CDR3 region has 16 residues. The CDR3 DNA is TGTGCTAGCAGCCCCCAGTTGGGACAGGCCGGGGAGACCCAGTACTTC. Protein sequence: CASSPQLGQAGETQYF.

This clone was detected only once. The CDR3 DNA sequence: TGTGCCAGCTCACCTGAGTCGGGCGGGAACACTGAAGCTTTCTTT. Amino acids: CASSPESGGNTEAFF. The chain uses TRBV18 and TRBJ1-1, with D unclear. CDR3 length equals 15 residues. The V end lost 3 bases, the J end lost 1 base, and 12 bases lay between the germline ends. In germline, CDR1 is KGHSH, CDR2 LQKENI.

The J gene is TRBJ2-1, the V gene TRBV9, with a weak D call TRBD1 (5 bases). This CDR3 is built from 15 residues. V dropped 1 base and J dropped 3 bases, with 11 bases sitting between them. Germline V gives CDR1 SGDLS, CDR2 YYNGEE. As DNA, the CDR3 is TGTGCCAGCAGCGTATCCACAGGCGTCTACAATGAGCAGTTCTTC. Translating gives CASSVSTGVYNEQFF.

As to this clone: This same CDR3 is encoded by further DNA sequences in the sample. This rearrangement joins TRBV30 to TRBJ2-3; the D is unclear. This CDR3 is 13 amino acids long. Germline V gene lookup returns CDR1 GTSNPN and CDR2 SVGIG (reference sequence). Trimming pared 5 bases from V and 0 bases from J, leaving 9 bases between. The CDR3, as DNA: TGTGCCTGGCGGACGGCCAGCACAGATACGCAGTATTTT. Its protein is CAWRTASTDTQYF.

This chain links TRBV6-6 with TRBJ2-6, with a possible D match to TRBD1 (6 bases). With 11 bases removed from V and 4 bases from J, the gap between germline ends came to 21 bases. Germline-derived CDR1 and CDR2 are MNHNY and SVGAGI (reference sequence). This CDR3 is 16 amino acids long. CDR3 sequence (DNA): TGTGCCCCCTCTGGACAGTTACCGAGGGGGGCCAACGTCCTGACTTTC. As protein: CAPSGQLPRGANVLTF.

This chain's CDR3 is CAIRPSGTAYEQYF. In DNA, the CDR3 is TGTGCCATCAGGCCCTCCGGGACAGCCTACGAGCAGTACTTC. The rearrangement joins TRBV10-3 to TRBJ2-7, with TRBD1 matching over 7 bases. Per germline, CDR1 ENHRY and CDR2 SYGVKD. V was pared by 6 bases and J by 2 bases, with 7 bases of the junction left unmatched. The CDR3 has 14 residues.

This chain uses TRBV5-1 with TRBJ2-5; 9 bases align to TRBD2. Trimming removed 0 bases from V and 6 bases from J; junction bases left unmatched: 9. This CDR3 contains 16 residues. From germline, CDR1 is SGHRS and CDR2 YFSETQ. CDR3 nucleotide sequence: TGCGCCAGCAGCTTGGTAGCCAGCGGGGGGAAACAGACCCAGTACTTC. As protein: CASSLVASGGKQTQYF.

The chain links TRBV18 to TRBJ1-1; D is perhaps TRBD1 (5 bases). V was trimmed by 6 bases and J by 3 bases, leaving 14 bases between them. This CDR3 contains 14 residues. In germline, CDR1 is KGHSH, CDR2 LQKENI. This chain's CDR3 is CASSRAGSYTEAFF. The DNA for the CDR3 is TGTGCCAGCTCCCGGGCAGGGTCCTACACTGAAGCTTTCTTT.

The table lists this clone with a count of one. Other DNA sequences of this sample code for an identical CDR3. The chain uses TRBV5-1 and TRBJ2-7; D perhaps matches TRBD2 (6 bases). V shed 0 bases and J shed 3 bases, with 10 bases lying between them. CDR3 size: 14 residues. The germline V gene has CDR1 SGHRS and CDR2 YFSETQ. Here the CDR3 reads CASSLVGGNYEQYF. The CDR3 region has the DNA TGCGCCAGCAGCTTGGTGGGCGGGAACTACGAGCAGTACTTC.

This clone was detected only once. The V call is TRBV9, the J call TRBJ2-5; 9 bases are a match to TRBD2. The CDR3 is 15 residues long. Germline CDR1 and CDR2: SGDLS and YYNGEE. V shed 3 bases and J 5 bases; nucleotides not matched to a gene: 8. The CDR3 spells CASSADSGSQETQYF. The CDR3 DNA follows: TGTGCCAGCAGCGCGGATAGCGGGAGCCAGGAGACCCAGTACTTC.

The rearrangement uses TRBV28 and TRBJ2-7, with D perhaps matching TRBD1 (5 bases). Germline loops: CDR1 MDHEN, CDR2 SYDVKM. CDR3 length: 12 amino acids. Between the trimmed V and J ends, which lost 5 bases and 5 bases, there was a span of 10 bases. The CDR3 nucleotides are TGTGCCAGCAGTAGACCAGGGCACGAGCAGTACTTC. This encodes CASSRPGHEQYF.

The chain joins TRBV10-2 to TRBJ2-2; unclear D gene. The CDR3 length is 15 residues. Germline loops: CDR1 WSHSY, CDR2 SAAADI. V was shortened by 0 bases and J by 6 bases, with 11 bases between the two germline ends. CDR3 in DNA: TGCGCCAGCAGTGAGTCGACGGGTTTGGCCGGGGAGCTGTTTTTT. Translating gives CASSESTGLAGELFF.

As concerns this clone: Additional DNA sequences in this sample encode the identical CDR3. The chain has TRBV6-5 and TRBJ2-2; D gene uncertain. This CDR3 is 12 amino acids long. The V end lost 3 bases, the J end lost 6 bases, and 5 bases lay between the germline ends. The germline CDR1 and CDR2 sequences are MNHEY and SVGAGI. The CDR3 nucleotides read TGTGCCAGCAGTTATGGGGCCGGGGAGCTGTTTTTT. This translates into CASSYGAGELFF.

The CDR3 spells CASSPPLTGGREQFF. CDR3 DNA sequence: TGTGCCAGCTCACCACCGCTGACAGGGGGCAGGGAGCAGTTCTTC. This rearrangement joins TRBV18 to TRBJ2-1; 10 bases line up with TRBD1. Germline CDR1 KGHSH, CDR2 LQKENI. The CDR3 contains 15 residues. V dropped 0 bases and J dropped 10; count of bases not matched to a gene: 6.

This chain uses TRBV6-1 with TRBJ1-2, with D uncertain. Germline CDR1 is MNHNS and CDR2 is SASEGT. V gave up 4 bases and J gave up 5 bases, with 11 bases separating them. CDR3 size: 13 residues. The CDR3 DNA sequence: TGTGCCAGCAGTGTCCCGACACAATATGGCTACACCTTC. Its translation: CASSVPTQYGYTF.

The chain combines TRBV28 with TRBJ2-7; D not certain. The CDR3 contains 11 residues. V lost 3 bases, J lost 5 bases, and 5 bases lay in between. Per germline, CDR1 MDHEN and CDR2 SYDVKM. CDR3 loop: CASSFTHEQYF. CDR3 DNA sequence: TGTGCCAGCAGTTTTACCCACGAGCAGTACTTC.

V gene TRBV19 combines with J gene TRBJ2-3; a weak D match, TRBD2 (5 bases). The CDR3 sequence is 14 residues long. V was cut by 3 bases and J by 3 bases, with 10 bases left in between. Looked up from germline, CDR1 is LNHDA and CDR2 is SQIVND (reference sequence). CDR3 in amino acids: CASSIWRRTDTQYF. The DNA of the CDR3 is TGTGCCAGTAGTATTTGGAGGAGGACAGATACGCAGTATTTT.

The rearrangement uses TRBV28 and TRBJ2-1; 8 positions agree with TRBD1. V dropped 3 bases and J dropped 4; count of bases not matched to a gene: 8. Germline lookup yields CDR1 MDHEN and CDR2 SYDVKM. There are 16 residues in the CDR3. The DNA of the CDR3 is TGTGCCAGCAGTTTCCGACAGGGGACAGTATACAATGAGCAGTTCTTC. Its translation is CASSFRQGTVYNEQFF.

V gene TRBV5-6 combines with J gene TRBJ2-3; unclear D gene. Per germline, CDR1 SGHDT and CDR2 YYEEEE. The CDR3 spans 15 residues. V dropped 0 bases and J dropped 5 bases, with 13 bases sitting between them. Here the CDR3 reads CASSLARVRGDTQYF. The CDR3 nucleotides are TGTGCCAGCAGCTTGGCCAGAGTTAGAGGAGATACGCAGTATTTT.

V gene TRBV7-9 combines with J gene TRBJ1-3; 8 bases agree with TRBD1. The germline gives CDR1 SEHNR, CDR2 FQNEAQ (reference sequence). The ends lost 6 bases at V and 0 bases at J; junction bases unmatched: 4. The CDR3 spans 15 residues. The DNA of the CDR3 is TGTGCCAGCAGTTCGGACAGGGACTCTGGAAACACCATATATTTT. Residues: CASSSDRDSGNTIYF.

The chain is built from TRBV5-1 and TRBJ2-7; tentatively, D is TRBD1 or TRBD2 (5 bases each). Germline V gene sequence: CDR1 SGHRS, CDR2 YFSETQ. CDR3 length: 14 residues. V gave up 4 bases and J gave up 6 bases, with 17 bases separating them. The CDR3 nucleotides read TGCGCCAGCAGCCAGACCGGGACCCTCAGCGAGCAGTACTTC. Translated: CASSQTGTLSEQYF.

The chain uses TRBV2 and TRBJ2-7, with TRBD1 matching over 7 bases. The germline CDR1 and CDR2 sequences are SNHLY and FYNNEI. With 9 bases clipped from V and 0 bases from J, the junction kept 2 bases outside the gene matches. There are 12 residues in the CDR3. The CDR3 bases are TGTGCCAGGGGACAGTACTCCTACGAGCAGTACTTC. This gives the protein CARGQYSYEQYF.

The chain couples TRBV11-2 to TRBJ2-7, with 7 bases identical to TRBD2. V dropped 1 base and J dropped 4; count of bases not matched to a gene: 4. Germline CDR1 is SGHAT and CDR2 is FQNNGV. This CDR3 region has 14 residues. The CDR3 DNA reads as TGTGCCAGCAGCTTAGGGTGGCGGGGGTACGAGCAGTACTTC. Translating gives CASSLGWRGYEQYF.